These 31 T cell receptor beta chains came from one sample sequenced in a study of CD8+CD57+ T cells in acquired aplastic anemia. Genomic DNA was employed as the template in profiling TCR beta VDJ and CDR3. TCRdb ran MiXCR on the reads and lists one entry per CDR3 protein. The data hold 200,000 to 300,000 distinct CDR3 sequences, with around half observed a single time. All sequencing subjects had displayed CD8+CD57+ cell expansion on flow cytometry. Sequenced: sorted CD4+, CD8+, or CD8+CD57+ T cells (not recorded which) from PBMCs. The receptors derive from a human donor with aplastic anemia.

V usage is TRBV18 and J usage is TRBJ2-7, with 9 bases identical to TRBD2. The CDR3 sequence is 15 residues long. Trimming at V came to 2 bases and at J to 4 bases, leaving 6 bases not matched to a gene. Per germline, CDR1 KGHSH and CDR2 LQKENI. The CDR3 coding sequence is TGTGCCAGCTCACCAAAGGGACTAGCAGATTACGAGCAGTACTTC. This encodes CASSPKGLADYEQYF.

The rearrangement joins TRBV5-1 to TRBJ2-5; perhaps TRBD2 as D (5 bases). This CDR3 is 16 amino acids long. Germline lookup yields CDR1 SGHRS and CDR2 YFSETQ. V shed 0 bases and J shed 2 bases, with 14 bases lying between them. The CDR3 DNA sequence: TGCGCCAGCAGCTTGGGTGGCTCACCGGGGCAAGAGACCCAGTACTTC. Translation: CASSLGGSPGQETQYF.

This chain links TRBV27 with TRBJ1-5, with D unclear. The CDR3 is 13 amino acids. Trimming removed 3 bases at V and 4 bases at J, with 7 bases between. Per the germline V gene, CDR1 is MNHEY and CDR2 is SMNVEV (reference sequence). CDR3: CASSFRQNQPQHF. The CDR3 nucleotides read TGTGCCAGCAGTTTCAGACAAAATCAGCCCCAGCATTTT.

The chain recombines TRBV19 with TRBJ1-2; 8 bases are a match to TRBD1. With 7 bases clipped from V and 5 bases from J, the junction kept 9 bases outside the gene matches. The CDR3 runs 14 residues. The germline V gene encodes CDR1 LNHDA and CDR2 SQIVND (reference sequence). The CDR3 spells CASNAPDRDYGYTF. CDR3 bases: TGTGCCAGTAACGCACCGGACAGGGATTATGGCTACACCTTC.

This clonotype has a handful of counts. This sequence joins TRBV11-2 and TRBJ2-1, with TRBD1 matching 7 bases. V lost 5 bases and J lost 3; bases outside the gene matches: 13. This CDR3 comprises 17 residues. Germline-derived CDR1 and CDR2 are SGHAT and FQNNGV. The CDR3 sequence: CASSQTYRDRNYNEQFF. The DNA for the CDR3 is TGTGCCAGCAGCCAAACTTATCGGGACAGAAACTACAATGAGCAGTTCTTC.

This sequence joins TRBV29-1 and TRBJ2-1; the match to TRBD2 covers 11 bases. The ends lost 7 bases at V and 8 bases at J; junction bases unmatched: 10. Germline CDR1 reads SQVTM; CDR2 reads ANQGSEA. This CDR3 has 14 amino acids. CDR3 DNA: TGCAGCGCCCGCGCGACTAGCGGGACGTATGAGCAGTTCTTC. Translating it yields CSARATSGTYEQFF.

J is TRBJ2-7 and V is TRBV27; unclear D gene. V shed 4 bases and J shed 7 bases, with 11 bases lying between them. Germline CDR1 is MNHEY and CDR2 is SMNVEV (reference sequence). This CDR3 spans 12 amino acids. The CDR3 DNA sequence: TGTGCCAGCAGTTCCCGCTTTCTGGAGCAGTACTTC. This gives the protein CASSSRFLEQYF.

This chain links TRBV6-5 with TRBJ1-4; D ambiguous. This CDR3 spans 15 amino acids. Trimming removed 7 bases from V and 0 bases from J, with 12 bases in between. The germline CDR1 and CDR2 sequences are MNHEY and SVGAGI. CDR3 amino acids: CASNPGSPTNEKLFF. The CDR3 DNA reads TGTGCCAGCAACCCGGGGAGTCCAACTAATGAAAAACTGTTTTTT.

On this clonotype itself: A much larger clone is a single base away; this may be a read error. The chain is built from TRBV12-3 or TRBV12-4 and TRBJ1-2; possible D gene TRBD1, 6 bases. Trimming left V 6 bases short and J 5 bases short, with 16 bases between. The CDR3 contains 14 residues. The chain's CDR3 is CASSRRGPSYGYTF. As DNA, the CDR3 is TGTGCCAGCAGCCGACGGGGGCCCTCGTATGGCTACACCTTC.

V and J are TRBV7-2 and TRBJ2-3; TRBD1 might be the D (6 bases). This CDR3 is built from 14 residues. Germline CDR1 is SGHTA and CDR2 is FQGNSA. The V end lost 5 bases, the J end lost 2 bases, and 11 bases lay between the germline ends. The CDR3 spells CASSQQGFTDTQYF. CDR3 DNA: TGTGCCAGCAGCCAACAGGGTTTCACAGATACGCAGTATTTT.

This clonotype was picked up one time. At one end the junction does not follow the germline gene, possibly because of a read error. This chain uses TRBV9 with TRBJ2-6; 7 positions match TRBD1. This CDR3 region has 15 residues. The germline V gene has CDR1 SGDLS and CDR2 YYNGEE. The CDR3 reads CASSVQDTSGGTEAF. In DNA form, the CDR3 reads TGTGCCAGCAGCGTACAAGACACATCAGGGGGAACTGAAGCTTTC. Looking up the rest from reference TRBV9 and TRBJ2-6 gives the full variable domain: DSGVTQTPKHLITATGQRVTLRCSPRSGDLSVYWYQQSLDQGLQFLIQYYNGEERAKGNILERFSAQQFPDLHSELNLSSLELGDSALYFCASSVQDTSGGTEAFGAGSRLTVL.

This clonotype was detected many times. The chain joins TRBV7-6 to TRBJ2-3; possible D gene TRBD2, 6 bases. The CDR3 has 15 amino acids. The germline V gene encodes CDR1 SGHVS and CDR2 FNYEAQ. V was cut by 4 bases and J by 8 bases, with 19 bases left in between. As DNA, the CDR3 is TGTGCCAGCAGCTCCAGTTGGGGTAGCGGTACTACGCAGTATTTT. Translation: CASSSSWGSGTTQYF.

This clonotype was recorded at least ten times. The chain has TRBV6-6 and TRBJ1-1; D ambiguous. The CDR3 is made up of 14 amino acids. CDR1 is MNHNY, CDR2 SVGAGI, per germline (reference sequence). The germline V and J ends were trimmed by 2 bases and 1 base, with 8 bases remaining between them. The CDR3 DNA sequence: TGTGCCAGCAGTTACGAACGGGGGAACACTGAAGCTTTCTTT. Residues: CASSYERGNTEAFF.

This clonotype was counted only a few times. V gene TRBV20-1 combines with J gene TRBJ2-1; TRBD2 aligns across 12 bases. With V trimmed by 3 bases and J by 3 bases, 3 bases remained unmatched. The CDR3 loop spans 15 amino acids. Germline CDR1 and CDR2: DFQATT and SNEGSKA (reference sequence). This CDR3 reads CSASLTSGSYNEQFF. In DNA form, the CDR3 reads TGCAGTGCTAGCCTGACTAGCGGGAGCTACAATGAGCAGTTCTTC.

This chain joins TRBV12-3 or TRBV12-4 and TRBJ2-7; D unclear. The CDR3 runs 13 residues. V was shortened by 5 bases and J by 3 bases, with 11 bases between the two germline ends. The CDR3 here is CASSRNSDYEQYF. For the CDR3, the DNA is TGTGCCAGCAGTAGGAACAGCGACTACGAGCAGTACTTC.

This clonotype was found a few times. The rearrangement uses TRBV6-1 and TRBJ2-7, with a tentative D call TRBD2 (5 bases). This CDR3 has 13 residues. Germline values: CDR1 MNHNS, CDR2 SASEGT. V was shortened by 7 bases and J by 0 bases, with 10 bases between the two germline ends. CDR3 coding DNA: TGTGCCAGCAACTCGGGGAGCTCCTACGAGCAGTACTTC. Protein sequence: CASNSGSSYEQYF.

This clonotype was seen a single time. The chain recombines TRBV20-1 with TRBJ2-7; TRBD2 agrees at 9 bases. The V gene's germline CDR1 is DFQATT and CDR2 SNEGSKA (reference sequence). V lost 0 bases, J lost 3 bases, and 6 bases stayed unmatched. The CDR3 extends over 15 amino acids. The chain's CDR3 is CSARDFGGRGYEQYF. The CDR3 nucleotides read TGCAGTGCTAGAGATTTCGGCGGGAGGGGCTACGAGCAGTACTTC.

The chain has TRBV9 and TRBJ2-7; 10 positions agree with TRBD2. The germline CDR1 and CDR2 sequences are SGDLS and YYNGEE. CDR3 length: 13 amino acids. V lost 4 bases and J lost 6; bases outside the gene matches: 4. The CDR3 here is CASSISGGTEQYF. For the CDR3, the DNA is TGTGCCAGCAGCATTAGCGGGGGGACCGAGCAGTACTTC.

This chain links TRBV7-9 with TRBJ2-5; D not resolved. The CDR3 sequence is 15 residues long. The germline V gene has CDR1 SEHNR and CDR2 FQNEAQ (reference sequence). V was trimmed by 5 bases and J by 4 bases, leaving 17 bases between them. As DNA, the CDR3 is TGTGCCAGCAGCACCCCGCCGGGTCACGGAGAGACCCAGTACTTC. Protein: CASSTPPGHGETQYF. Drawing the rest from reference TRBV7-9 and TRBJ2-5, the complete variable domain is DTGVSQNPRHKITKRGQNVTFRCDPISEHNRLYWYRQTLGQGPEFLTYFQNEAQLEKSRLLSDRFSAERPKGSFSTLEIQRTEQGDSAMYLCASSTPPGHGETQYFGPGTRLLVL.

V usage is TRBV19 and J usage is TRBJ2-1; D is perhaps TRBD2 (6 bases). Germline values: CDR1 LNHDA, CDR2 SQIVND (reference sequence). V was cut by 4 bases and J by 10 bases, with 14 bases left in between. The CDR3 length is 13 residues. The CDR3: CASSRTIRIEQFF. The CDR3 bases are TGTGCCAGTAGTAGGACTATCCGGATAGAGCAGTTCTTC.

This clonotype appeared many times. V is TRBV7-8 and J is TRBJ2-3, with a possible D match to TRBD2 (5 bases). The CDR3 is made up of 17 amino acids. V was cut by 2 bases and J by 3 bases, with 18 bases left in between. Germline CDR1 reads SGHVS; CDR2 reads FQNEAQ. CDR3 protein: CASSLNFGRGNTDTQYF. In DNA form, the CDR3 reads TGTGCCAGCAGCTTAAATTTTGGCCGGGGAAATACAGATACGCAGTATTTT.

The V call is TRBV14, the J call TRBJ1-2, with 7 bases fitting TRBD1. V shed 6 bases and J 7 bases; nucleotides not matched to a gene: 8. Germline V gives CDR1 SGHDN, CDR2 FVKESK. This CDR3 has 13 residues. CDR3: CASSPTGNAGYTF. CDR3 nucleotides: TGTGCCAGCAGTCCGACAGGGAACGCTGGCTACACCTTC.

The chain couples TRBV29-1 to TRBJ1-1, with 10 nucleotides matching TRBD1. This CDR3 comprises 14 residues. The ends lost 7 bases at V and 1 base at J; junction bases unmatched: 6. The germline CDR1 and CDR2 sequences are SQVTM and ANQGSEA. CDR3 DNA sequence: TGCAGCGGTGGGACAGGGGATGGGAACACTGAAGCTTTCTTT. Its protein is CSGGTGDGNTEAFF.

Comments on this clonotype: With a much larger clone just one base away, this may be a read error. This chain joins TRBV7-3 and TRBJ2-7; D call uncertain. The length of the CDR3 is 14 residues. V was pared by 5 bases and J by 3 bases, with 14 bases between. CDR1 SGHTA and CDR2 FQGTGA come from the germline V gene. CDR3 sequence (DNA): TGTGCCAGCAGCCTACGCAACCCGAACTACGAGCAGTACTTC. It yields the protein CASSLRNPNYEQYF.

V usage is TRBV24-1 and J usage is TRBJ2-3; 8 nucleotides line up with TRBD1. The CDR3 extends over 14 amino acids. Per germline, CDR1 KGHDR and CDR2 SFDVKD. Trimming at V came to 3 bases and at J to 6 bases, leaving 4 bases not matched to a gene. The CDR3: CATSDTGGRDTQYF. The CDR3 bases are TGTGCCACCAGTGATACAGGGGGGCGGGATACGCAGTATTTT.

This chain uses TRBV20-1 with TRBJ1-2; TRBD1 aligns across 8 bases. The CDR3 loop spans 14 amino acids. Per germline, CDR1 DFQATT and CDR2 SNEGSKA (reference sequence). The junction had 12 bases not matched to a gene; V was cut back by 6 bases and J by 6 bases. CDR3: CSATHRQGPDGYTF. In nucleotides, the CDR3 is TGCAGTGCAACTCACAGACAGGGGCCGGATGGCTACACCTTC.

This clonotype was detected many times. J is TRBJ2-1 and V is TRBV5-1; the match to TRBD2 covers 9 bases. The V gene end was trimmed by 1 base and the J gene end by 4 bases; junction bases not matched to a gene: 9. The CDR3 runs 17 residues. CDR1 SGHRS and CDR2 YFSETQ come from the germline V gene. CDR3 DNA: TGCGCCAGCAGCTTGATAGCGGGAGCCACAGGGTACAATGAGCAGTTCTTC. It specifies CASSLIAGATGYNEQFF.

The chain links TRBV29-1 to TRBJ1-2, with 8 bases lining up with TRBD1. Per the germline V gene, CDR1 is SQVTM and CDR2 is ANQGSEA. The CDR3 loop spans 12 amino acids. The J segment lost 14 bases and the V segment lost 7 bases, leaving 15 bases of the junction unmatched. The CDR3 protein is CSGDRGGHERTF. The CDR3 region has the DNA TGCAGCGGAGACAGGGGCGGGCATGAGCGGACCTTC.

Comment on this clonotype: This may be a read error, as it is one base from a much larger clone. The V call is TRBV28, the J call TRBJ2-3, with no clear D. From germline, CDR1 is MDHEN and CDR2 SYDVKM. The length of the CDR3 is 14 residues. Trimming took off 5 bases at V and 2 bases at J, with 11 bases between the two ends. The CDR3 protein is CASSGIGNTDTQYF. The CDR3, as DNA: TGTGCCAGCAGTGGGATTGGGAACACAGATACGCAGTATTTT.

The V gene is TRBV12-3 or TRBV12-4, the J gene TRBJ1-2; a possible D gene is TRBD1 (5 bases). The CDR3 covers 14 residues. V lost 6 bases and J lost 8, with 19 bases in between. CDR3 sequence (DNA): TGTGCCAGCAGCTCAAATTCGGGGGTCTACGGCTACACCTTC. Translated: CASSSNSGVYGYTF.

This chain joins TRBV10-1 and TRBJ1-5; unclear D gene. The V and J ends lost 3 bases and 4 bases respectively, with 7 bases between them. This CDR3 is built from 13 residues. The germline gives CDR1 WNHNN, CDR2 SYGVQD (reference sequence). The CDR3 DNA sequence: TGCGCCAGCAGTGAAAGGCTAAATCAGCCCCAGCATTTT. This gives the protein CASSERLNQPQHF.